What follows is one T cell receptor (beta chain) and its context. Under the authors' procedure: The authors estimated nucleated cell counts from reference gene primer amplification. Assay: immunoSEQ multiplex PCR; the TCRdb copy retains only in-frame clones and omits some. Clonal size and the V and J genes are those of that table, whereas D and trimming came from the DNA. The data hold fewer than 250,000 clones, with 92% observed a single time. The data belong to a study of blood T cell repertoires in COVID-19. Study-level background: Acute and convalescent COVID-19 samples came from the United States, Italy and Spain. In each case, the material was cDNA or gDNA derived from T cells, B-cell-depleted T cells, or PBMCs.

The receptor was isolated from a man under 40 with acute or convalescent COVID-19. Sequences were obtained from peripheral blood.

CDR3 region: CASSLLGGSGNTIYF. The CDR3 region has the DNA TGTGCCAGCAGCTTATTAGGGGGCTCTGGAAACACCATATATTTT. V gene TRBV7-3 combines with J gene TRBJ1-3; weak D call: TRBD1 (6 bases). CDR3 length equals 15 residues. Germline CDR1 SGHTA, CDR2 FQGTGA. Between the trimmed V and J ends, which lost 2 bases and 0 bases, there was a span of 8 bases. Drawing the rest from reference TRBV7-3 and TRBJ1-3, the complete variable domain is GAGVSQTPSNKVTEKGKYVELRCDPISGHTALYWYRQSLGQGPEFLIYFQGTGAADDSGLPNDRFFAVRPEGSVSTLKIQRTERGDSAVYLCASSLLGGSGNTIYFGEGSWLTVV.